This T cell receptor (beta chain) was recorded in a study of blood T cell repertoires in COVID-19. The CDR3 is 18 amino acids. The germline gives CDR1 MGHRA, CDR2 YSYEKL. V gave up 0 bases and J gave up 5 bases, with 22 bases separating them. Repertoires were generated with immunoSEQ multiplex PCR, while TCRdb's copy carries only in-frame clones and drops some. The sample gives hundreds of thousands of clones, about four fifths of which show up once; around 4.6% is in the top ten. The source is a woman aged 45-65 years who had been exposed to COVID-19. The chain links TRBV4-1 to TRBJ2-5; D is possibly TRBD1 (5 bases). Material: PBMCs or T cells enriched from blood (not recorded which). The CDR3 bases are TGCGCCAGCAGCCAAGATTACTTAGGGGCAGGAGCTCGCGAGACCCAGTACTTC. Amino acid sequence: CASSQDYLGAGARETQYF.